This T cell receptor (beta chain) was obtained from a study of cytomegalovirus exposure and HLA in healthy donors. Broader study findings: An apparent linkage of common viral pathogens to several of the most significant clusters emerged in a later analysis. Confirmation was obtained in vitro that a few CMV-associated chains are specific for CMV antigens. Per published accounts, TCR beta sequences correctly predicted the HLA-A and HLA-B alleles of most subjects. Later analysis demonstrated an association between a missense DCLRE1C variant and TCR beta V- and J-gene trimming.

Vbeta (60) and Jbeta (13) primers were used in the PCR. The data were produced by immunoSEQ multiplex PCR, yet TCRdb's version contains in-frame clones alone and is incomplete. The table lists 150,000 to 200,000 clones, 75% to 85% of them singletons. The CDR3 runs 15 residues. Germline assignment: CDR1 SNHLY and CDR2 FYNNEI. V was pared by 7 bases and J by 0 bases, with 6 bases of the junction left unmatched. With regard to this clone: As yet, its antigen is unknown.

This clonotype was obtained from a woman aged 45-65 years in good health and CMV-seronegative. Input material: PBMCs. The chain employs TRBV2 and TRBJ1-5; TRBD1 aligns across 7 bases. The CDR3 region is CASMGGQYSNQPQHF. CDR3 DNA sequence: TGTGCCAGCATGGGGGGACAGTATAGCAATCAGCCCCAGCATTTT.